Listed below are T cell receptor beta chains from one sample, sequenced in a study of shared clonotypes between healthy human individuals. Assay used: immunoSEQ multiplex PCR; TCRdb lists only in-frame clones, some missing. The table includes fewer than 600,000 clones, roughly 79% detected once. The source material was PBMCs. These receptors all stem from a woman in her 40s in good health. Some clones in this sample may be carry-over from other donors' samples. Both conserved end residues are part of each CDR3. The order of the fields is clone size, D gene, J gene, V gene, CDR3 DNA, CDR3 protein. The D gene is left open where the match is weak. Clone size is given for some rows only: seen once, a few or many times, or a class if the clone is expanded.

. TRBD2 TRBJ2-3 TRBV30 TGTGCCTGGAGTGTGGGTAGCGGGGGAACCACAGATACGCAGTATTTT CAWSVGSGGTTDTQYF
. TRBD2 TRBJ2-7 TRBV5-1 TGCGCCAGCAGCACCGGGACTAGCGGGGTCTACGAGCAGTACTTC CASSTGTSGVYEQYF
. TRBD2 TRBJ2-1 TRBV7-9 TGTGCCAGCAGCTTCGGACTAGCGGGAGGGCCGTGGGATGAGCAGTTCTTC CASSFGLAGGPWDEQFF
. TRBD1 TRBJ1-1 TRBV6-6 TGTGCCAGCAGTTACGAGGGGGCCGGAACTGAAGCTTTCTTT CASSYEGAGTEAFF
once . TRBJ2-7 TRBV4-2 TGTGCCAGCAGCCTGCAAGCTATAGCGGTGGCACCCTACGAGCAGTACTTC CASSLQAIAVAPYEQYF
. TRBD2 TRBJ2-1 TRBV19 TGTGCCAGTAGTCTGACTAGCGGGAGGTGGGTCAATGAGCAGTTCTTC CASSLTSGRWVNEQFF
. . TRBJ1-2 TRBV18 TGTGCCAGCTCACCACCTTCAGGGCCCTTCGGCTATGGCTACACCTTC CASSPPSGPFGYGYTF
. . TRBJ2-1 TRBV2 TGTGCCAGCAGTGAAGGACAGGTCTCCTACAATGAGCAGTTCTTC CASSEGQVSYNEQFF
. TRBD1 TRBJ2-2 TRBV7-2 TGTGCCAGCAGCCGGGACAGCTATTCCACCGGGGAGCTGTTTTTT CASSRDSYSTGELFF
. . TRBJ1-3 TRBV30 TGTGCCTGGAGTGTACGTGCAGGGTCTGGAAACACCATATATTTT CAWSVRAGSGNTIYF
. TRBD2 TRBJ2-1 TRBV19 TGTGCCAGTAGTATCAGGACTAGGGCCAATGAGCAGTTCTTC CASSIRTRANEQFF
few . TRBJ1-3 TRBV28 TGTGCCAGCAGTCCCTCGACGGGGGCCTCTGGAAACACCATATATTTT CASSPSTGASGNTIYF
. . TRBJ2-7 TRBV7-2 TGTGCCAGCACCAAACGACTAGATGGATACGAGCAGTACTTC CASTKRLDGYEQYF
. . TRBJ2-7 TRBV19 TGTGCCAGTAGTATTATCCTGTCGAGCCACGAGCAGTACTTC CASSIILSSHEQYF
few . TRBJ2-1 TRBV4-3 TGCGCCAGCAGCCAAAATTTTCAGCGAGCCCTCGGCGGTGAGCAGTTCTTC CASSQNFQRALGGEQFF
. TRBD2 TRBJ2-5 TRBV5-8 TGTGCCAGCAGCTTTAGCGGGGTGGGCCAAGAGACCCAGTACTTC CASSFSGVGQETQYF
. . TRBJ2-1 TRBV10-3 TGTGCCGCCGCAACGGGACGGGAACCCAATGAGCAGTTCTTC CAAATGREPNEQFF
. TRBD2 TRBJ2-1 TRBV7-9 TGTGCCAGCAGCTCAAGGACTAGCGGTAACAATGAGCAGTTCTTC CASSSRTSGNNEQFF
. . TRBJ1-2 TRBV27 TGTGCCAGCAGTTTTCACGGGTCCTCCTATGGCTACACCTTC CASSFHGSSYGYTF
. . TRBJ1-4 TRBV4-3 TGCGCCAGCAGCCAAGGAACAGGGAGGTGGACTAATGAAAAACTGTTTTTT CASSQGTGRWTNEKLFF
once . TRBJ1-3 TRBV7-2 TGTGCCAGCAGCTTAGAGGCAGGCCGCTCTGGAAACACCATATATTTT CASSLEAGRSGNTIYF
. . TRBJ2-3 TRBV18 TGTGCCAGCTCACCAGAACTGGGGTCAGATACGCAGTATTTT CASSPELGSDTQYF
. TRBD1 TRBJ2-5 TRBV6-1 TGTGCCAGCACGACAGGGACGGAGACCCAGTACTTC CASTTGTETQYF
. . TRBJ2-2 TRBV5-1 TGCGCCAGCAGCCTGGCCCGTTGGGGGGGCAGGGCCGGGGAGCTGTTTTTT CASSLARWGGRAGELFF
. TRBD1 TRBJ2-5 TRBV19 TGTGCCAGCCTCGACAGGGAAAAAGAGACCCAGTACTTC CASLDREKETQYF
few . TRBJ1-1 TRBV7-8 TGTGCCAGCAGCCCCGCCCAGGGTACTGAAGCTTTCTTT CASSPAQGTEAFF
. TRBD1 TRBJ2-2 TRBV6-6 TGTGCCAGCAGTTACGGGACAGGGAAAGGCACCGGGGAGCTGTTTTTT CASSYGTGKGTGELFF
. . TRBJ1-2 TRBV6-1 TGTGCCAGCAGTGACGGAGGGTTTGTCTATGGCTACACCTTC CASSDGGFVYGYTF
. TRBD2 TRBJ2-1 TRBV9 TGTGCCAGCAGCGTAGGCACGAGCGGGAGACTGGATGAGCAGTTCTTC CASSVGTSGRLDEQFF
once . TRBJ2-1 TRBV4-2 TGTGCCAGCAGCCAAGACGGGGCCCCTCTCAGGGAGCAGTTCTTC CASSQDGAPLREQFF
. . TRBJ1-2 TRBV2 TGTGCCATCTCGACACATGCTAACTATGGCTACACCTTC CAISTHANYGYTF
. TRBD2 TRBJ2-1 TRBV2 TGTGCCAGCAGTGTCCGGGGACTAGCGCCGTACAATGAGCAGTTCTTC CASSVRGLAPYNEQFF
. TRBD2 TRBJ2-2 TRBV7-2 TGTGCCAGCAGCCACCAGGGACTAGCGGGCGCCACGGGGACCGGGGAGCTGTTTTTT CASSHQGLAGATGTGELFF
few TRBD1 TRBJ1-5 TRBV28 TGTGCCAGCAGGGAGGACAGGCCCAGCCCTCAGCCCCAGCATTTT CASREDRPSPQPQHF
many . TRBJ2-6 TRBV15 TGTGCCACCAGTGGAGACACCTCTGGGGCCAACGTCCTGACTTTC CATSGDTSGANVLTF
many . TRBJ2-5 TRBV30 TGTGCCTGGGCTCTTGATGGGGGAGCTATTGGAGAGACCCAGTACTTC CAWALDGGAIGETQYF
. . TRBJ2-2 TRBV28 TGTGCCAGCAGCCCGGGACAGAACACCGGGGAGCTGTTTTTT CASSPGQNTGELFF
few TRBD1 TRBJ2-7 TRBV5-1 TGCGCCAGCAGCTACCCCAACCGGGACAGGGCCCACGAGCAGTACTTC CASSYPNRDRAHEQYF
. . TRBJ2-2 TRBV5-1 TGCGCCAGCAGCATGCGGGTGAACACCGGGGAGCTGTTTTTT CASSMRVNTGELFF
. TRBD2 TRBJ2-5 TRBV27 TGTGCCAGCAGTCTGAAATTGGTAGCGGGAGTTGTATGGGAGACCCAGTACTTC CASSLKLVAGVVWETQYF
. . TRBJ2-7 TRBV10-3 TGTGCCATCAGTGGAGGGGAGTACGAGCAGTACTTC CAISGGEYEQYF